This T cell receptor beta chain was identified during a study of Graves' ophthalmopathy and Graves' hyperthyroidism (dated by TCRdb to 2016 to 2019). With regard to the full study: Peripheral blood samples were taken at the time of initial diagnosis, before any treatment was given. The study used TCR beta repertoire signatures to distinguish Graves' ophthalmopathy from Graves' hyperthyroidism and to predict progression to ophthalmopathy. In total, 135 blood samples were TCR-sequenced: around 42 ophthalmopathy, some 75 hyperthyroidism and some 17 hyperthyroidism-to-ophthalmopathy patients. A discovery set of 90 to 100 patients (approximately 42 ophthalmopathy, 55 to 60 stable hyperthyroidism) was enrolled to explore V-J signatures distinguishing ophthalmopathy from hyperthyroidism. The independent validation cohort included about 19 hyperthyroidism patients plus 17 patients who later progressed from hyperthyroidism to ophthalmopathy. In over five hyperthyroidism patients, the T-cell repertoires found in thyroid tissue were compared with those found in blood. Following sample collection, hyperthyroidism patients were given methimazole at a starting dose of 30 mg daily, and ophthalmopathy patients were given high-dose intravenous methylprednisolone. General study outcomes and caveats: In validation, the model predicted ophthalmopathy progression with 55% to 71% sensitivity and roughly 72% specificity; some 13 predicted patients were CT-confirmed with GO in a median of about 7.1 months. Most expanded thyroid clonotypes with frequency above 0.001 were also detected in blood, suggesting blood repertoires may reflect the thyroid immune response. Ophthalmopathy was separated from stable hyperthyroidism by the 13-signature model with around 88% sensitivity and around 81% specificity in cross-validation and with 80%/75% in the test set. No statistical method was used to set the sample size in advance, and the investigators knew which group each participant was assigned to.

The CDR3 has 15 amino acids, counting the end cysteine and phenylalanine. The sequence is cut down to CDR3 DNA, 45 bases in frame from base 1. Relative to germline, V is 0 bases shorter and J is 2 bases shorter, with 12 bases between their ends. The germline V gene yields SGHRS for CDR1 and YFSETQ for CDR2. Notes on this clonotype: What antigen it recognizes has not been identified. No much larger clone exists at a distance of one base, and base qualities are not known.

Stable hyperthyroidism was defined as no progression to ophthalmopathy within 18 months of follow-up. Patients with hyperthyroidism were aged 18 to 65 years, had been newly diagnosed, and had a disease duration of less than 2 months. Anyone with other autoimmune diseases, uncontrolled infections, pregnancy or lactation was excluded from the study. Diagnosis was based on clinical symptoms, serum thyroxine, TRAb, thyroid ultrasound and orbital computed tomography. Using Ficoll-Paque density gradient centrifugation, PBMCs were isolated from less than 11 ml of fresh peripheral blood. Total RNA was extracted with Trizol reagent and quality-checked on an Agilent 2100 Bioanalyzer. TCR beta CDR3 regions were amplified from RNA transcripts for repertoire sequencing. A first-round RT-PCR used HTBI primers with the Qiagen OneStep RT-PCR kit, followed by a second-round multiplex PCR, size selection and purification. Libraries were sequenced on an Illumina HiSeq2000 using paired-end 100 bp reads. Per the original workflow: SOAPnuke was used for read processing, and reads with adapters, uncalled bases, a mean Phred below 15, or no exact constant-primer or identifier match were discarded. COPE v1.2.5 was used to merge the high-quality paired reads. Each unique nucleotide sequence was defined as a clonotype, and clonotypes were aligned to IMGT TRB V, D and J references with MiTCR v1.1. The analysis was limited to V-J combinations with a frequency above 0.0001, which together covered 99.2% of repertoires. For each V-J combination, a TCR clonal expansion and chaos score was defined as F50 clonal expansion divided by the chaos observed in the TCRdist matrix. Welch's t-statistics and random forest were used to narrow the features down to around 12 V-J combinations, which were then fed into a naive Bayes classifier. The similarity between thyroid and blood repertoires was quantified using the Morisita-Horn index. TCRdb ran its own pipeline on the public reads, namely fastp trimming at Q25 and MiXCR clone calling, and kept in-frame beta chains. Duplicate CDR3 protein sequences are folded into a single record with the most common DNA and genes. In this record, the V and J calls reflect TCRdb's handling and not the investigators' own analysis. This sample lists about 390,000 distinct CDR3 sequences; approximately 18% were detected once. The ten most abundant clones make up 2.4% of the sample.

What was sequenced was peripheral blood. The sequence is built from TRBV5-1 and TRBJ2-7, with the D gene too uncertain to name. This TCR was recovered from an adult woman with stable Graves' hyperthyroidism. The sequence in DNA is TGCGCCAGCAGCTTGGATGGCACCGACCCCTACGAGCAGTACTTC. This translates into CASSLDGTDPYEQYF.